A single sample gave rise to the 30 T cell receptor beta chains below, sequenced in a study of blood T cell repertoires in COVID-19. Method: immunoSEQ multiplex PCR; TCRdb's copy keeps in-frame clones and lacks some. The table lists some 290,000 clones, about 90% of them singletons. Sequences were obtained from PBMCs or T cells enriched from blood (not recorded which). All receptors derive from a woman in her 30s who had recovered from COVID-19.

The rearrangement links TRBV10-1 to TRBJ2-7, with a possible D match to TRBD2 (6 bases). Germline-derived CDR1 and CDR2 are WNHNN and SYGVQD (reference sequence). The CDR3 totals 14 residues. V shed 8 bases and J shed 5 bases, with 19 bases lying between them. CDR3 residues: CASAGSGAINEQYF. The CDR3 DNA reads as TGCGCCAGCGCGGGGTCCGGCGCCATCAACGAGCAGTACTTC.

J is TRBJ2-1 and V is TRBV5-6; 8 nucleotides agree with TRBD2. This CDR3 is 13 amino acids long. From germline, CDR1 is SGHDT and CDR2 YYEEEE. V dropped 1 base and J dropped 10; count of bases not matched to a gene: 4. CDR3 amino acids: CASSLLAGREQFF. The CDR3 coding sequence is TGTGCCAGCAGCTTGTTAGCGGGACGGGAGCAGTTCTTC. Drawing the rest from reference TRBV5-6 and TRBJ2-1, the complete variable domain is DAGVTQSPTHLIKTRGQQVTLRCSPKSGHDTVSWYQQALGQGPQFIFQYYEEEERQRGNFPDRFSGHQFPNYSSELNVNALLLGDSALYLCASSLLAGREQFFGPGTRLTVL.

The genes are TRBV19 and TRBJ1-4; D might be TRBD1 (5 bases). CDR1 is LNHDA, CDR2 SQIVND, per germline (reference sequence). CDR3 size: 15 residues. The V gene lost 4 bases and the J gene lost 6 bases, with 15 bases spanning the gap. CDR3 loop: CASSRNRNRYEKLFF. CDR3 nucleotide sequence: TGTGCCAGTAGTAGAAACAGGAACCGATATGAAAAACTGTTTTTT.

The chain uses TRBV28 and TRBJ2-7; D not certain. The CDR3 totals 14 residues. The germline gives CDR1 MDHEN, CDR2 SYDVKM. The V and J ends lost 3 bases and 3 bases respectively, with 12 bases between them. The CDR3 reads CASSFIREIYEQYF. CDR3 coding DNA: TGTGCCAGCAGTTTTATCCGCGAGATCTACGAGCAGTACTTC.

The V gene is TRBV10-3, the J gene TRBJ2-4, with D uncertain. The germline V and J ends were trimmed by 5 bases and 5 bases, with 13 bases remaining between them. CDR1 is ENHRY and CDR2 is SYGVKD in the germline V gene. The CDR3 is made up of 14 amino acids. The CDR3 nucleotides read TGTGCCATCAGTTCTAGTTCAAACGAAAACATTCAGTACTTC. Its translation is CAISSSSNENIQYF.

The V call is TRBV5-1, the J call TRBJ2-1, with 9 bases fitting TRBD2. This CDR3 has 14 residues. The germline CDR1 and CDR2 sequences are SGHRS and YFSETQ. Unmatched junction bases numbered 5, after V lost 7 bases and J lost 3 bases. The CDR3 loop reads CASRETSGYNEQFF. CDR3 sequence (DNA): TGCGCCAGCCGAGAGACTAGCGGCTACAATGAGCAGTTCTTC.

This chain connects TRBV3-1 (or the pseudogene TRBV3-2) to TRBJ2-7, with a weak D call TRBD2 (5 bases). The germline gives CDR1 LGHDT, CDR2 YNNKEL (reference sequence). The CDR3 totals 15 residues. Trimming left V 3 bases short and J 2 bases short, with 14 bases between. This CDR3 is CASSQALANAYEQYF. In DNA, the CDR3 is TGTGCCAGCAGCCAGGCCTTAGCGAATGCCTACGAGCAGTACTTC.

The chain couples TRBV28 to TRBJ1-4; the D gene is possibly TRBD1 (6 bases). The CDR3 is made up of 17 amino acids. Germline V lookup: CDR1 MDHEN, CDR2 SYDVKM. Trimming left V 4 bases short and J 0 bases short, with 15 bases between. CDR3 bases: TGTGCCAGCAGTTCCCCTGGGGGGGCTGCAACTAATGAAAAACTGTTTTTT. This sequence encodes CASSSPGGAATNEKLFF.

The chain combines TRBV29-1 with TRBJ2-5, with 8 bases matching TRBD2. The ends lost 1 base at V and 5 bases at J; junction bases unmatched: 3. The germline V gene has CDR1 SQVTM and CDR2 ANQGSEA. This CDR3 spans 13 amino acids. In DNA form, the CDR3 reads TGCAGCGTTGAAGGCCGCGGGGGGGAGACCCAGTACTTC. Its translation: CSVEGRGGETQYF. The variable domain in full, completed from reference TRBV29-1 and TRBJ2-5, reads SAVISQKPSRDICQRGTSLTIQCQVDSQVTMMFWYRQQPGQSLTLIATANQGSEATYESGFVIDKFPISRPNLTFSTLTVSNMSPEDSSIYLCSVEGRGGETQYFGPGTRLLVL.

The chain recombines TRBV2 with TRBJ2-1; weak D call: TRBD2 (5 bases). Germline assignment: CDR1 SNHLY and CDR2 FYNNEI. CDR3 length: 16 amino acids. Trimming removed 2 bases at V and 0 bases at J, with 11 bases between. This chain's CDR3 is CASSESGSNSYNEQFF. The DNA for the CDR3 is TGTGCCAGCAGTGAAAGTGGGAGCAACTCCTACAATGAGCAGTTCTTC.

This chain links TRBV4-3 with TRBJ1-1; D is undetermined. The CDR3 length is 19 residues. V was shortened by 0 bases and J by 4 bases, with 24 bases between the two germline ends. CDR1 is LGHNA and CDR2 is YSLEER in the germline V gene. The CDR3 DNA is TGCGCCAGCAGCCAAGATATGAGGAATATGGCCGACCGCCTCACTGAAGCTTTCTTT. Translated, it gives CASSQDMRNMADRLTEAFF.

Note on this clone: Other DNA sequences in this specimen translate into the identical CDR3. This chain connects TRBV5-1 to TRBJ1-5; no definite D call. This CDR3 region has 13 residues. Per the germline V gene, CDR1 is SGHRS and CDR2 is YFSETQ. The V end was cut by 1 base, the J end by 4 bases, with 6 bases between. The CDR3 DNA reads as TGCGCCAGCAGCTTGTCACAGAATCAGCCCCAGCATTTT. As protein: CASSLSQNQPQHF.

The rearrangement links TRBV6-1 to TRBJ2-1; 7 nucleotides agree with TRBD2. The CDR3 runs 15 residues. Unmatched junction bases numbered 7, after V lost 2 bases and J lost 6 bases. CDR1 MNHNS and CDR2 SASEGT come from the germline V gene. The DNA of the CDR3 is TGTGCCAGCAGTGAAAAGGCGGGAGTATTCAATGAGCAGTTCTTC. Protein sequence: CASSEKAGVFNEQFF.

This clone was picked up a small number of times. The CDR3 region is CASSPRTSGRASNEQFF. CDR3 nucleotides: TGTGCCAGCAGCCCCAGGACTAGCGGGAGAGCCTCCAATGAGCAGTTCTTC. The chain is built from TRBV3-1 (or the pseudogene TRBV3-2) and TRBJ2-1; 13 bases agree with TRBD2. This CDR3 contains 17 residues. The germline V gene has CDR1 LGHDT and CDR2 YNNKEL (reference sequence). V dropped 4 bases and J dropped 6; count of bases not matched to a gene: 9.

The chain joins TRBV6-2 or TRBV6-3 to TRBJ2-7; TRBD2 aligns across 12 bases. Trimming at V came to 5 bases and at J to 3 bases, leaving 5 bases not matched to a gene. CDR3 length: 15 residues. Per the germline V gene, CDR1 is MNHEY and CDR2 is SVGEGT. Written as DNA, the CDR3 is TGTGCCAGCAGTAACCCGGGACTAGCGGGCTACGAGCAGTACTTC. Residues: CASSNPGLAGYEQYF.

The chain combines TRBV27 with TRBJ1-2; D is uncertain. The germline V and J ends were trimmed by 6 bases and 4 bases, with 12 bases remaining between them. The CDR3 contains 13 residues. Germline lookup yields CDR1 MNHEY and CDR2 SMNVEV (reference sequence). The CDR3 spells CASRISDTYGYTF. CDR3 DNA: TGTGCCAGCAGAATCTCCGACACCTATGGCTACACCTTC.

The chain has TRBV7-2 and TRBJ1-6; D might be TRBD1 (6 bases). The CDR3 has 14 residues. Per the germline V gene, CDR1 is SGHTA and CDR2 is FQGNSA. V was shortened by 3 bases and J by 11 bases, with 14 bases between the two germline ends. The CDR3 reads CASSFEGVITPLHF. The CDR3 DNA is TGTGCCAGCAGCTTTGAGGGGGTGATTACACCCCTCCACTTT.

The chain combines TRBV18 with TRBJ1-2; D gene ambiguous. The CDR3 spans 15 residues. Germline V gene data show CDR1 as KGHSH and CDR2 as LQKENI. The V end was cut by 3 bases, the J end by 1 base, with 12 bases between. CDR3 nucleotides: TGTGCCAGCTCACCGAATCACAATGATAACTATGGCTACACCTTC. Amino acids: CASSPNHNDNYGYTF.

Ten or more counts support this clone. J is TRBJ1-3 and V is TRBV5-4; 8 nucleotides agree with TRBD1. The CDR3 sequence is 16 residues long. Germline assignment: CDR1 SGHNT and CDR2 YYREEE (reference sequence). Germline trimming cut 4 bases from V and 4 bases from J; bases unmatched to any gene: 10. The CDR3 reads CASSTRSGGRGNTIYF. The CDR3, as DNA: TGTGCCAGCAGCACTCGTTCAGGGGGCAGGGGAAACACCATATATTTT. Supplemented by reference TRBV5-4 and TRBJ1-3, the full variable domain reads ETGVTQSPTHLIKTRGQQVTLRCSSQSGHNTVSWYQQALGQGPQFIFQYYREEENGRGNFPPRFSGLQFPNYSSELNVNALELDDSALYLCASSTRSGGRGNTIYFGEGSWLTVV.

The table lists this clone with a count of one. This chain uses TRBV28 with TRBJ2-1; TRBD2 aligns across 11 bases. V lost 1 base, J lost 7 bases, and 9 bases stayed unmatched. The CDR3 is 17 amino acids. Per germline, CDR1 MDHEN and CDR2 SYDVKM. The CDR3 spells CASSLSIYSGRANEQFF. The CDR3 coding sequence is TGTGCCAGCAGTTTATCCATTTATAGCGGGAGGGCTAATGAGCAGTTCTTC.

The genes are TRBV2 and TRBJ2-5, with 11 bases aligning to TRBD2. The CDR3 totals 15 residues. The germline V gene has CDR1 SNHLY and CDR2 FYNNEI. V was clipped by 6 bases and J by 3 bases; unmatched bases: 6. CDR3 DNA: TGTGCCAGCAGGGAACTAGCGGGAGAGGAAGAGACCCAGTACTTC. It translates to CASRELAGEEETQYF. Based on the CDR3 plus reference TRBV2 and TRBJ2-5, the full variable domain is EPEVTQTPSHQVTQMGQEVILRCVPISNHLYFYWYRQILGQKVEFLVSFYNNEISEKSEIFDDQFSVERPDGSNFTLKIRSTKLEDSAMYFCASRELAGEEETQYFGPGTRLLVL.

CDR3 DNA: TGTGCCAGCAGCCTTTGGTTGAGCGGGAACTCCTACGAGCAGTACTTC. Its protein product is CASSLWLSGNSYEQYF. The V gene is TRBV11-2, the J gene TRBJ2-7; 7 bases match TRBD2. The V gene end was trimmed by 5 bases and the J gene end by 0 bases; junction bases not matched to a gene: 10. This CDR3 has 16 amino acids. Germline V gives CDR1 SGHAT, CDR2 FQNNGV.

This chain connects TRBV9 to TRBJ1-6; perhaps TRBD1 as D (5 bases). Germline lookup yields CDR1 SGDLS and CDR2 YYNGEE. V was cut by 0 bases and J by 5 bases, with 15 bases left in between. The CDR3 consists of 17 residues. CDR3: CASSVGRDGGNNSPLHF. The CDR3 coding sequence is TGTGCCAGCAGCGTAGGTCGTGACGGGGGGAATAATTCACCCCTCCACTTT.

The CDR3 DNA follows: TGTGCCAGCAGTGCCCCGCCGAGTGAGCAGTTCTTC. Translating gives CASSAPPSEQFF. This sequence joins TRBV9 and TRBJ2-1; D not resolved. This CDR3 contains 12 residues. Germline assignment: CDR1 SGDLS and CDR2 YYNGEE. Trimming pared 5 bases from V and 9 bases from J, leaving 12 bases between.

This clone appeared a single time. The V gene is TRBV7-9, the J gene TRBJ2-5; weak D call: TRBD1 (7 bases). Trimming took off 0 bases at V and 4 bases at J, with 12 bases between the two ends. CDR3 length: 15 residues. Germline CDR1 is SEHNR and CDR2 is FQNEAQ (reference sequence). The CDR3 sequence: CASSLAVQGGETQYF. Here the CDR3 DNA reads TGTGCCAGCAGCTTAGCCGTCCAGGGGGGAGAGACCCAGTACTTC.

The chain joins TRBV6-5 to TRBJ2-1, with TRBD2 matching over 10 bases. Germline CDR1 MNHEY, CDR2 SVGAGI. This CDR3 spans 16 amino acids. Unmatched junction bases numbered 7, after V lost 2 bases and J lost 6 bases. The CDR3 nucleotides read TGTGCCAGCAGTTACGCAGCGGGAGGGCCTATCAATGAGCAGTTCTTC. Translating it yields CASSYAAGGPINEQFF.

The chain employs TRBV28 and TRBJ1-1; 7 nucleotides agree with TRBD1. The V and J ends lost 5 bases and 5 bases, in that order; junction bases with no gene match: 8. This CDR3 comprises 14 residues. The germline V gene has CDR1 MDHEN and CDR2 SYDVKM. CDR3 sequence: CASSLSPGQTEAFF. CDR3 nucleotide sequence: TGTGCCAGCAGTCTATCACCGGGACAGACTGAAGCTTTCTTT. The entire variable domain, with the rest obtained from reference TRBV28 and TRBJ1-1, is as follows: DVKVTQSSRYLVKRTGEKVFLECVQDMDHENMFWYRQDPGLGLRLIYFSYDVKMKEKGDIPEGYSVSREKKERFSLILESASTNQTSMYLCASSLSPGQTEAFFGQGTRLTVV.

This clone was found a few times. This sequence joins TRBV6-5 and TRBJ1-1, with D maybe TRBD1 (6 bases). The germline V and J ends were trimmed by 6 bases and 1 base, with 9 bases remaining between them. Germline assignment: CDR1 MNHEY and CDR2 SVGAGI. This CDR3 contains 13 residues. In nucleotides, the CDR3 is TGTGCCAGCAGGGGGACACGGAACACTGAAGCTTTCTTT. It translates to CASRGTRNTEAFF.

This chain connects TRBV7-9 to TRBJ1-4; no reliable D call. CDR1 is SEHNR, CDR2 FQNEAQ, per germline (reference sequence). The CDR3 totals 15 residues. Deletions cut 2 bases from V and 8 bases from J, with 15 bases between. CDR3 in DNA: TGTGCCAGCAGCTTAATCTGGGCAGGCCTGGAAAAACTGTTTTTT. It specifies CASSLIWAGLEKLFF.

The chain joins TRBV5-5 to TRBJ2-3; 7 nucleotides align to TRBD1. V shed 4 bases and J 6 bases; nucleotides not matched to a gene: 11. Germline V gene sequence: CDR1 SGHKS, CDR2 YYEKEE (reference sequence). The CDR3 totals 15 residues. The CDR3 region has the DNA TGTGCCAGCAGCGAACAGGGGCTCGCCCTCGATACGCAGTATTTT. Translation gives CASSEQGLALDTQYF. The entire variable domain, with the rest obtained from reference TRBV5-5 and TRBJ2-3, is as follows: DAGVTQSPTHLIKTRGQQVTLRCSPISGHKSVSWYQQVLGQGPQFIFQYYEKEERGRGNFPDRFSARQFPNYSSELNVNALLLGDSALYLCASSEQGLALDTQYFGPGTRLTVL.